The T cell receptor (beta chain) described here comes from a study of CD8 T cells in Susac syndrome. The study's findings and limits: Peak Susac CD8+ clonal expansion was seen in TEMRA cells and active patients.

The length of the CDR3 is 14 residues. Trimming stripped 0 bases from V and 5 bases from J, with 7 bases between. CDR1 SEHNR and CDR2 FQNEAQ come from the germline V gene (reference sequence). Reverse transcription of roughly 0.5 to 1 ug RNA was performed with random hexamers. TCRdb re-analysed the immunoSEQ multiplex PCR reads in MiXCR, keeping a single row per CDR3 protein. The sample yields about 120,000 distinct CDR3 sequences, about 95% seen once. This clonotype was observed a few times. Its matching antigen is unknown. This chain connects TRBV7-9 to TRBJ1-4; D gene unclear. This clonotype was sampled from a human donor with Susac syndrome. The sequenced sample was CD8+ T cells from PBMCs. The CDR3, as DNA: TGTGCCAGCAGCTTAGCAGGAGGCAATGAAAAACTGTTTTTT. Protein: CASSLAGGNEKLFF.